This T cell receptor (beta chain) was documented in a study of cytomegalovirus exposure and HLA in healthy donors. Study background: The platform used for the roughly 110 validation repertoires matched that of the 500 to 850 first-cohort repertoires, a later analysis reported. Broader study findings: Diagnosis of cytomegalovirus status made by the classifier reportedly showed high specificity and sensitivity. Listed as cytomegalovirus-associated were 150 to 200 TCR beta chains.

V gave up 1 base and J gave up 2 bases, with 9 bases separating them. CDR3 length: 15 amino acids. Germline V gene sequence: CDR1 SGHTA, CDR2 FQGNSA. A remark on this clone: Antigen: not known.

Measured with immunoSEQ multiplex PCR; TCRdb has only the in-frame clones, and not every one. The sample lists more than 150,000 clones, more than 75% occurring once. The chain joins TRBV7-2 to TRBJ2-1; D gene ambiguous. The sequence came from a man younger than 35 in good health and CMV-seronegative. The sequenced sample was PBMCs. DNA of the CDR3: TGTGCCAGCAGCTTAGGCCAGGCGCCCTACAATGAGCAGTTCTTC. Translation: CASSLGQAPYNEQFF.